One and the same sample provided the 2 T cell receptor beta chains below, sequenced in a study of blood T cells in healthy people across ages. Together with a sample-barcoded 5' primer, a J-beta primer mix was included in a second PCR lasting about 7 to 12 cycles. TCRdb processed the 5' RACE reads anew with MiXCR; each CDR3 protein has one entry. Among around 1,000,000 distinct CDR3 sequences listed, approximately 25% were seen once. These data were likewise used in another study, on T cells of mothers and their children.

Sequenced: blood. The source is a girl aged 2 to 9 in good health.

This chain links TRBV7-2 with TRBJ2-7; D is perhaps TRBD2 (6 bases). CDR1 SGHTA and CDR2 FQGNSA come from the germline V gene. The CDR3 has 16 amino acids. Trimming took off 2 bases at V and 1 base at J, with 15 bases between the two ends. The CDR3 DNA follows: TGTGCCAGCAGCTTATCCGCGGGGCCCCTTTCCTACGAGCAGTACTTC. Translating it yields CASSLSAGPLSYEQYF.

The V and J genes are TRBV29-1 and TRBJ1-5, with D possibly being TRBD1 (5 bases). This CDR3 has 13 amino acids. Germline loops: CDR1 SQVTM, CDR2 ANQGSEA. V lost 4 bases to trimming and J lost 7 bases, with 14 bases between them. This CDR3 reads CSVAGIGGQPQHF. Here the CDR3 DNA reads TGCAGCGTTGCAGGGATTGGTGGCCAGCCCCAGCATTTT.